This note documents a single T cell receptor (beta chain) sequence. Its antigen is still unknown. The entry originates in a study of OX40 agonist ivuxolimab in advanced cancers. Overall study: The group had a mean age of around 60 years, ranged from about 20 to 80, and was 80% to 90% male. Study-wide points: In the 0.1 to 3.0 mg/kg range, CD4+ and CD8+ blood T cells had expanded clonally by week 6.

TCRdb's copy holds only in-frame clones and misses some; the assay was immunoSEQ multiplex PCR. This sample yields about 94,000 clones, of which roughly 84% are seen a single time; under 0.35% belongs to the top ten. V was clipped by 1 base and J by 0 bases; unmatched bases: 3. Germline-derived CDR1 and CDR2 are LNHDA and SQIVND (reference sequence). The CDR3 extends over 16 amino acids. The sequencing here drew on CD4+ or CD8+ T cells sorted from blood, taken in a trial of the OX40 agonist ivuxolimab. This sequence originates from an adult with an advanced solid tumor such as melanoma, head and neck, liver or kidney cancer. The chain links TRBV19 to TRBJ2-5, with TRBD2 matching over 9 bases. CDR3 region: CASSIGGGADQETQYF. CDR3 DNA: TGTGCCAGTAGTATAGGCGGGGGGGCCGACCAAGAGACCCAGTACTTC.